The 24 T cell receptor beta chains below were found in one sample sequenced in a study of shared clonotypes between healthy human individuals. Sequencing used immunoSEQ multiplex PCR; TCRdb keeps in-frame clones, though not all of them. The table lists millions of clones, about 95% of them singletons. Selected positively for CCR7 and CD45RO-negative, naive CD8 cells excluded terminally differentiated effector memory CD45RA+ cells. Sequencing used naive CD8+ T cells sorted from blood. The receptors here all came from a man younger than 30 in good health.

The count of this clone is one. The rearrangement joins TRBV2 to TRBJ2-7; possibly TRBD1 for D (6 bases). V lost 6 bases and J 0 bases, leaving 21 bases between the germline ends. CDR3 length: 17 residues. CDR1 is SNHLY, CDR2 FYNNEI, per germline. CDR3 sequence reads: CASSGEGQGSYSYEQYF. In DNA form, the CDR3 reads TGTGCCAGCAGCGGCGAGGGGCAGGGGAGTTACTCCTACGAGCAGTACTTC.

The V gene is TRBV7-8, the J gene TRBJ2-1, with 8 nucleotides matching TRBD2. Germline CDR1 SGHVS, CDR2 FQNEAQ. V dropped 5 bases and J dropped 5; count of bases not matched to a gene: 14. This CDR3 comprises 17 residues. This CDR3 is CASSLSALAVLDNEQFF. The DNA for the CDR3 is TGTGCCAGCAGCCTCTCTGCACTAGCGGTCTTGGACAATGAGCAGTTCTTC.

V is TRBV12-5 and J is TRBJ2-2; D remains unclear. The CDR3 is 11 amino acids. V dropped 4 bases and J dropped 5 bases, with 2 bases sitting between them. From germline, CDR1 is LGHNT and CDR2 FRNRAP. CDR3 sequence: CASGYTGELFF. CDR3 DNA: TGTGCTAGTGGTTATACCGGGGAGCTGTTTTTT.

The chain combines TRBV10-2 with TRBJ2-1, with 7 bases fitting TRBD1. Trimming removed 6 bases from V and 0 bases from J; junction bases left unmatched: 5. Germline V gene lookup returns CDR1 WSHSY and CDR2 SAAADI. This CDR3 has 15 amino acids. The CDR3 spells CASSPGQSSYNEQFF. In nucleotides, the CDR3 is TGCGCCAGCAGCCCGGGACAGAGCTCCTACAATGAGCAGTTCTTC.

The V and J genes are TRBV19 and TRBJ1-1; the D gene is possibly TRBD1 (6 bases). The germline V gene encodes CDR1 LNHDA and CDR2 SQIVND (reference sequence). This CDR3 contains 13 residues. Trimming removed 10 bases from V and 2 bases from J, with 14 bases in between. The CDR3 sequence: CATTQGLNTEAFF. The DNA of the CDR3 is TGTGCCACAACACAGGGCCTCAACACTGAAGCTTTCTTT.

Only one count was recorded for this clone. J is TRBJ2-7 and V is TRBV10-3; no firm D call. Germline V gene sequence: CDR1 ENHRY, CDR2 SYGVKD. This CDR3 contains 14 residues. V dropped 3 bases and J dropped 0 bases, with 9 bases sitting between them. CDR3 region: CAISEKDSSYEQYF. CDR3 in DNA: TGTGCCATCAGTGAAAAAGATTCCTCCTACGAGCAGTACTTC.

The genes are TRBV11-2 and TRBJ2-5; D remains unclear. CDR1 and CDR2 (germline): SGHAT, FQNNGV. The CDR3 consists of 12 residues. V shed 4 bases and J shed 7 bases, with 10 bases lying between them. CDR3 DNA: TGTGCCAGCAGCTCCCTAGGCGGGACCCAGTACTTC. This gives the protein CASSSLGGTQYF.

A note on this clone: Other DNA sequences in the sample encode the same CDR3. J is TRBJ2-7 and V is TRBV6-1; D might be TRBD1 or TRBD2, each matching 5 bases. The germline V gene encodes CDR1 MNHNS and CDR2 SASEGT. This CDR3 is 14 amino acids long. V was trimmed by 5 bases and J by 1 base, leaving 12 bases between them. For the CDR3, the DNA is TGTGCCAGCAGTCCCCGGGGCGGGTCCTACGAGCAGTACTTC. Translation gives CASSPRGGSYEQYF.

The rearrangement joins TRBV7-6 to TRBJ2-7; 8 bases match TRBD2. The germline gives CDR1 SGHVS, CDR2 FNYEAQ. The CDR3 has 14 residues. Unmatched junction bases numbered 5, after V lost 4 bases and J lost 3 bases. In nucleotides, the CDR3 is TGTGCCAGCAGCTCGGGACTAGAAGACTACGAGCAGTACTTC. Protein product: CASSSGLEDYEQYF.

The V gene is TRBV6-9, the J gene TRBJ2-1, with 13 bases aligning to TRBD2. The germline V gene has CDR1 MNHGY and CDR2 SVAAGI. Trimming removed 2 bases from V and 10 bases from J; junction bases left unmatched: 2. The CDR3 totals 14 residues. As DNA, the CDR3 is TGTGCCAGCAGTTATGGACTAGCGGGAGAAGAGCAGTTCTTC. The encoded protein is CASSYGLAGEEQFF.

This rearrangement joins TRBV2 to TRBJ1-2; D possibly corresponds to TRBD1 (5 bases). The CDR3 has 16 residues. Germline V gene sequence: CDR1 SNHLY, CDR2 FYNNEI. Trimming left V 3 bases short and J 3 bases short, with 17 bases between. CDR3 in DNA: TGTGCCAGCAGTGATACCCTGAGCACGGGGGACTATGGCTACACCTTC. Its protein is CASSDTLSTGDYGYTF.

V is TRBV6-1 and J is TRBJ1-1, with 8 bases that match TRBD1. Germline V lookup: CDR1 MNHNS, CDR2 SASEGT. The V gene end was trimmed by 3 bases and the J gene end by 4 bases; junction bases not matched to a gene: 4. This CDR3 contains 14 residues. CDR3 amino acids: CASSDMQGATEAFF. Here the CDR3 DNA reads TGTGCCAGCAGTGATATGCAGGGGGCCACTGAAGCTTTCTTT.

This clone was picked up one time. The CDR3 protein is CASEGTGLHEQYF. As DNA, the CDR3 is TGTGCCAGCGAGGGGACAGGGCTCCACGAGCAGTACTTC. The rearrangement uses TRBV7-9 and TRBJ2-7; TRBD1 aligns across 9 bases. Germline V gives CDR1 SEHNR, CDR2 FQNEAQ (reference sequence). The ends lost 8 bases at V and 5 bases at J; junction bases unmatched: 7. The CDR3 contains 13 residues.

Only one count was recorded for this clone. V and J are TRBV5-4 and TRBJ2-1; 11 positions match TRBD1. Germline V gives CDR1 SGHNT, CDR2 YYREEE (reference sequence). Trimming removed 4 bases from V and 9 bases from J; junction bases left unmatched: 9. The CDR3 is 15 residues long. The DNA of the CDR3 is TGTGCCAGCAGCCCAAGGACAGGGGGCTTGGGTGAGCAGTTCTTC. It yields the protein CASSPRTGGLGEQFF.

This chain links TRBV7-9 with TRBJ1-1, with D tentatively TRBD1 (5 bases). Per germline, CDR1 SEHNR and CDR2 FQNEAQ (reference sequence). The length of the CDR3 is 17 residues. V lost 5 bases and J 1 base, leaving 20 bases between the germline ends. The CDR3 region is CASSPSKGGAGNTEAFF. The CDR3 DNA is TGTGCCAGCAGCCCCTCAAAGGGAGGGGCAGGGAACACTGAAGCTTTCTTT.

The chain is built from TRBV4-3 and TRBJ1-2; D is possibly TRBD1 (6 bases). The CDR3 extends over 15 amino acids. Per germline, CDR1 LGHNA and CDR2 YSLEER. V shed 1 base and J shed 6 bases, with 15 bases lying between them. The CDR3 spells CASSQVRGLTHGYTF. CDR3 in DNA: TGCGCCAGCAGCCAAGTTCGGGGGCTGACTCATGGCTACACCTTC.

The V call is TRBV7-9, the J call TRBJ1-4; 10 bases match TRBD1. With 5 bases clipped from V and 10 bases from J, the junction kept 10 bases outside the gene matches. This CDR3 contains 15 residues. Germline values: CDR1 SEHNR, CDR2 FQNEAQ (reference sequence). Here the CDR3 reads CASSVLTGGGGKLFF. CDR3 bases: TGTGCCAGCAGCGTGTTGACAGGGGGCGGCGGAAAACTGTTTTTT.

The rearrangement joins TRBV5-6 to TRBJ2-3, with 12 bases matching TRBD2. Looked up from germline, CDR1 is SGHDT and CDR2 is YYEEEE. The trim removed 0 bases at V and 3 bases at J, leaving 5 bases unmatched. The CDR3 runs 17 residues. The CDR3 DNA reads as TGTGCCAGCAGCTTGGGCACTAGCGGGAGGAGGACAGATACGCAGTATTTT. It specifies CASSLGTSGRRTDTQYF.

The chain recombines TRBV28 with TRBJ1-1; 8 bases line up with TRBD1. In germline, CDR1 is MDHEN, CDR2 SYDVKM. Trimming removed 3 bases from V and 5 bases from J; junction bases left unmatched: 8. This CDR3 spans 15 amino acids. The CDR3 protein is CASSFTGGLRTEAFF. As DNA, the CDR3 is TGTGCCAGCAGTTTTACAGGGGGGTTAAGAACTGAAGCTTTCTTT.

The rearrangement uses TRBV21-1 and TRBJ1-2; the table's D call, TRBD1, was not checked against the DNA. TRBV21-1 corresponds to a pseudogene. CDR3 length equals 17 residues. CDR3 in DNA: TGTGCCAGCAGCCAAACCCAGACAGGAGGCTCAATCTATGGCTACACCTTC. Its protein product is CASSQTQTGGSIYGYTF.

This chain connects TRBV9 to TRBJ1-3; TRBD1 aligns across 8 bases. CDR3 length: 17 amino acids. Germline V gene sequence: CDR1 SGDLS, CDR2 YYNGEE. Trimming took 4 bases from V and 2 from J; bases not matched to a gene: 11. The CDR3 here is CASSYDQGTGPGNTIYF. For the CDR3, the DNA is TGTGCCAGCAGCTACGATCAGGGGACAGGCCCTGGAAACACCATATATTTT.

V gene TRBV18 combines with J gene TRBJ2-2; D is possibly TRBD1 (6 bases). Matching the DNA end better, TRBJ1-3 makes the J call doubtful. This CDR3 comprises 16 residues. In germline, CDR1 is KGHSH, CDR2 LQKENI. Written as DNA, the CDR3 is TGTGCCAGCTCACTCGGGACACCCTCTGACGGAGACACCATATATTTT. It translates to CASSLGTPSDGDTIYF.

J is TRBJ2-5 and V is TRBV19, with D unclear. The CDR3 has 15 residues. Per germline, CDR1 LNHDA and CDR2 SQIVND (reference sequence). Trimming removed 3 bases at V and 5 bases at J, with 16 bases between. CDR3 region: CASSMGSGPLETQYF. The CDR3 DNA reads as TGTGCCAGTAGTATGGGATCTGGGCCATTGGAGACCCAGTACTTC.

V and J are TRBV10-3 and TRBJ2-4; D possibly corresponds to TRBD1 (6 bases). CDR1 ENHRY and CDR2 SYGVKD come from the germline V gene. CDR3 length: 14 residues. V was pared by 6 bases and J by 4 bases, with 13 bases between. The CDR3 sequence: CAISSDSGKNIQYF. The CDR3 nucleotides are TGTGCCATCAGCTCGGACAGCGGTAAAAACATTCAGTACTTC.